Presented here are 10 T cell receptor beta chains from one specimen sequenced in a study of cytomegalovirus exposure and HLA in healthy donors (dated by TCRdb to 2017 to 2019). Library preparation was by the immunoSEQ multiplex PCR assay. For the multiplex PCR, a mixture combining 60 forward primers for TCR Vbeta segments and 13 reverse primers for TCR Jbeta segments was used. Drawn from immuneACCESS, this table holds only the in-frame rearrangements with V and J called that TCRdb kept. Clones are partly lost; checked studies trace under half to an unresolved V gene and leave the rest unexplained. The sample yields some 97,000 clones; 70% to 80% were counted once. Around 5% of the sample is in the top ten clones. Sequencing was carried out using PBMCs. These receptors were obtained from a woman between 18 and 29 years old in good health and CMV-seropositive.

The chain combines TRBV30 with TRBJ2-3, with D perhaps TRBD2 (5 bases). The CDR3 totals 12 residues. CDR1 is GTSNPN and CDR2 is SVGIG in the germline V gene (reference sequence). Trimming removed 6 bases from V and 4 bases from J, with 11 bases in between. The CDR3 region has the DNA TGTGCCTGCCAAGAGGGCGCAGATACGCAGTATTTT. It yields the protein CACQEGADTQYF.

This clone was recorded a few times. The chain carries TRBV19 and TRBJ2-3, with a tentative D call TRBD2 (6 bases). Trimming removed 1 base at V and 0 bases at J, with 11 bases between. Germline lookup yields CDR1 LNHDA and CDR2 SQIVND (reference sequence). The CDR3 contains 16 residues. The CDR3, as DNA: TGTGCCAGTAGTATAGTAGCGGCCACTAGCACAGATACGCAGTATTTT. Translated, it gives CASSIVAATSTDTQYF.

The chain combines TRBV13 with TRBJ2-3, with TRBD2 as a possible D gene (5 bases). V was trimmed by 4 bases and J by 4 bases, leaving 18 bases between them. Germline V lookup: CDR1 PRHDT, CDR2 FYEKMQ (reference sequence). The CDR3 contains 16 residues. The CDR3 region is CASSCPWELGADTQYF. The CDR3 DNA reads TGTGCCAGCAGCTGCCCCTGGGAGCTCGGAGCAGATACGCAGTATTTT.

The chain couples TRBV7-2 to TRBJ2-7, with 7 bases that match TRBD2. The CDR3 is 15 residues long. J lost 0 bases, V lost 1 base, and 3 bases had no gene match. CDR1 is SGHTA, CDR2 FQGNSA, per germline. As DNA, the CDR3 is TGTGCCAGCAGCTTAGGGGCTAGCGGCTCCTACGAGCAGTACTTC. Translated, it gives CASSLGASGSYEQYF.

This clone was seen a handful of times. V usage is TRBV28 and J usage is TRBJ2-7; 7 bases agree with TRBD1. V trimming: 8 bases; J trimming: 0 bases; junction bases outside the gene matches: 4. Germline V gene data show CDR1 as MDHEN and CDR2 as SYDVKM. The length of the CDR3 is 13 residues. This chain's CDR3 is CASWDSSSYEQYF. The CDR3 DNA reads TGTGCCAGCTGGGACAGTAGCTCCTACGAGCAGTACTTC.

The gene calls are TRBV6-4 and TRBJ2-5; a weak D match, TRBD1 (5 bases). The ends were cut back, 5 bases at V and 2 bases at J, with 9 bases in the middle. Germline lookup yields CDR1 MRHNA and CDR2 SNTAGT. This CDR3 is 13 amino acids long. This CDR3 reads CASSHRPQETQYF. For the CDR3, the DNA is TGTGCCAGCAGTCACAGGCCACAAGAGACCCAGTACTTC.

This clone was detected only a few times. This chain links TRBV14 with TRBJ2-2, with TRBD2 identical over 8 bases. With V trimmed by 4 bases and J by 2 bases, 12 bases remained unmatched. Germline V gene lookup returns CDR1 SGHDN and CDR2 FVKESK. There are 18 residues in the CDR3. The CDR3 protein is CASSPRAGGPLNTGELFF. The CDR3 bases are TGTGCCAGCAGCCCTCGGGCGGGGGGCCCACTAAACACCGGGGAGCTGTTTTTT.

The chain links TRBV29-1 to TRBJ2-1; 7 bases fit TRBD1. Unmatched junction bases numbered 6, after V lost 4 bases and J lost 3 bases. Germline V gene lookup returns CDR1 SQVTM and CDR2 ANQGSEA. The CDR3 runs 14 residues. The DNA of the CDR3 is TGCAGCGTTGGGAGGCAGGGGGACTACAATGAGCAGTTCTTC. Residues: CSVGRQGDYNEQFF.

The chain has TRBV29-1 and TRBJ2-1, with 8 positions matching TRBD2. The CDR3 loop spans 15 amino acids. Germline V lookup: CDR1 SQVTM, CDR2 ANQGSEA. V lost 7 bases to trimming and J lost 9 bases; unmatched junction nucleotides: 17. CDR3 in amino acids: CSAEPPGLGNVEQFF. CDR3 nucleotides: TGCAGCGCCGAGCCCCCGGGACTAGGCAATGTTGAGCAGTTCTTC.

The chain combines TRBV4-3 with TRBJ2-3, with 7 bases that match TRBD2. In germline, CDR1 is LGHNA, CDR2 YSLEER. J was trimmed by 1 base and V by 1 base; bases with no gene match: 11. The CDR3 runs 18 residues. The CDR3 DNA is TGCGCCAGCAGCCAAGGGAAATGGGCGGGAGACGGCACAGATACGCAGTATTTT. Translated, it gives CASSQGKWAGDGTDTQYF.